The 6 T cell receptor beta chains below come from one sample, sequenced in a study of technical replicates of blood from a handful of donors. Some clones are missing from TCRdb's copy, which holds only in-frame ones; the method was immunoSEQ multiplex PCR. Altogether 50,000 to 55,000 clones are present, about 86% being singletons, with the ten largest covering roughly 5.8%. Sequences were obtained from PBMCs. These receptors were collected from a human donor in good health. Some clones in this sample may be carry-over from other donors' samples.

The chain couples TRBV15 to TRBJ2-7; 7 nucleotides line up with TRBD1. V dropped 3 bases and J dropped 2; count of bases not matched to a gene: 4. Germline assignment: CDR1 LNHNV and CDR2 YYDKDF (reference sequence). The CDR3 is made up of 14 amino acids. DNA for the CDR3: TGTGCCACCAGCAGCCGGGACAGAACCTACGAGCAGTACTTC. Translated: CATSSRDRTYEQYF.

V gene TRBV4-1 combines with J gene TRBJ1-2; D unclear. Trimming pared 0 bases from V and 2 bases from J, leaving 4 bases between. CDR1 is MGHRA and CDR2 is YSYEKL in the germline V gene. The CDR3 covers 13 residues. CDR3 amino acids: CASSQDRNYGYTF. CDR3 DNA: TGCGCCAGCAGCCAAGACAGGAACTATGGCTACACCTTC.

The chain links TRBV11-2 to TRBJ2-7, with D unclear. Germline loops: CDR1 SGHAT, CDR2 FQNNGV. Between the trimmed V and J ends, which lost 3 bases and 0 bases, there was a span of 6 bases. The CDR3 totals 13 residues. The CDR3 DNA reads TGTGCCAGCAGCTTTGGGCCCTCCTACGAGCAGTACTTC. This codes for CASSFGPSYEQYF.

This chain connects TRBV4-1 to TRBJ2-1; 9 bases fit TRBD2. Germline CDR1 and CDR2: MGHRA and YSYEKL. V shed 0 bases, J shed 2 bases, and the junction held 8 bases outside the gene matches. CDR3 length: 18 residues. As DNA, the CDR3 is TGCGCCAGCAGCCAAGATAGTGGCGGGAGGGCCCCCTACAATGAGCAGTTCTTC. Its translation: CASSQDSGGRAPYNEQFF.

This clone was recorded once. The rearrangement uses TRBV2 and TRBJ2-7, with a possible D match to TRBD2 (5 bases). This CDR3 contains 13 residues. CDR1 and CDR2 from the germline V gene are SNHLY and FYNNEI. Trimming removed 2 bases at V and 3 bases at J, with 8 bases between. The CDR3 DNA follows: TGTGCCAGCAGTGAAAAGCGGCGCTACGAGCAGTACTTC. It translates to CASSEKRRYEQYF.

This clone was recorded once. This chain connects TRBV11-2 to TRBJ1-6, with D hard to call. The CDR3 extends over 11 amino acids. V was shortened by 9 bases and J by 7 bases, with 7 bases between the two germline ends. Germline assignment: CDR1 SGHAT and CDR2 FQNNGV. The CDR3 DNA is TGTGCCAGTTCCGGGAATTCACCCCTCCACTTT. Protein sequence: CASSGNSPLHF.